These 25 T cell receptor beta chains originate from one sample sequenced in a study of T cells after yellow fever vaccination. TCRdb reprocessed the 5' RACE reads via MiXCR and lists one record per CDR3 protein. The data hold fewer than 450,000 distinct CDR3 sequences, with approximately 10% observed a single time. Sequencing was performed on PBMCs, taken on the day of the first yellow fever vaccination. Receptors originate from a man between 18 and 35 years old who received the YFV17D yellow fever vaccine.

The table lists this clonotype with a few counts. The genes are TRBV6-2 or TRBV6-3 and TRBJ2-4; D call uncertain. Trimming took off 11 bases at V and 0 bases at J, with 14 bases between the two ends. The germline V gene encodes CDR1 MNHEY and CDR2 SVGEGT. This CDR3 is 14 amino acids long. The CDR3 DNA is TGTGCCCACCTGGGGATACTAGCCAAAAACATTCAGTACTTC. The encoded protein is CAHLGILAKNIQYF.

J is TRBJ2-2 and V is TRBV7-2; TRBD2 might be the D (6 bases). The germline V gene encodes CDR1 SGHTA and CDR2 FQGNSA. Trimming pared 3 bases from V and 7 bases from J, leaving 15 bases between. CDR3 length: 15 residues. The CDR3: CASSLLGTQGGELFF. The CDR3, as DNA: TGTGCCAGCAGCTTGCTCGGGACTCAAGGCGGGGAGCTGTTTTTT.

CDR3 residues: CASRVGGGQYEQYF. As DNA, the CDR3 is TGTGCCAGCAGAGTCGGCGGGGGCCAGTACGAGCAGTACTTC. This rearrangement joins TRBV11-2 to TRBJ2-7; maybe TRBD2 (7 bases). Germline assignment: CDR1 SGHAT and CDR2 FQNNGV. CDR3 length: 14 residues. V was trimmed by 6 bases and J by 4 bases, leaving 16 bases between them.

The chain joins TRBV7-9 to TRBJ2-3, with 7 bases that match TRBD1. The CDR3 covers 14 residues. Per the germline V gene, CDR1 is SEHNR and CDR2 is FQNEAQ (reference sequence). V shed 4 bases and J 7 bases; nucleotides not matched to a gene: 8. This chain's CDR3 is CASSSLDRVYTQYF. The CDR3 DNA reads TGTGCCAGCAGCTCACTCGACAGGGTATATACGCAGTATTTT.

In this sample, this clonotype turned up a few times. The chain recombines TRBV5-4 with TRBJ2-5; 9 bases agree with TRBD2. This CDR3 has 16 amino acids. Germline CDR1 and CDR2: SGHNT and YYREEE (reference sequence). V trimming: 0 bases; J trimming: 3 bases; junction bases outside the gene matches: 6. The CDR3 loop reads CASSLAAGGREETQYF. CDR3 coding DNA: TGTGCCAGCAGCTTGGCCGCGGGGGGGCGAGAAGAGACCCAGTACTTC.

The chain carries TRBV5-1 and TRBJ2-7, with D possibly being TRBD2 (6 bases). This CDR3 spans 13 amino acids. Deletions cut 4 bases from V and 6 bases from J, with 14 bases between. Germline V CDR1 and CDR2: SGHRS, YFSETQ. Written as DNA, the CDR3 is TGCGCCAGCAGCGGTTATGGAGGGACCGAGCAGTACTTC. This translates into CASSGYGGTEQYF.

There are a few counts of this clonotype. J is TRBJ2-7 and V is TRBV2, with D possibly being TRBD1 (6 bases). This CDR3 comprises 12 residues. Germline lookup yields CDR1 SNHLY and CDR2 FYNNEI. V dropped 11 bases and J dropped 0 bases, with 11 bases sitting between them. DNA for the CDR3: TGTGCCGGGGTGGACAGCTCCTACGAGCAGTACGTC. Amino acid sequence: CAGVDSSYEQYV.

This clonotype was found many times. The chain couples TRBV5-1 to TRBJ2-3; 8 positions agree with TRBD2. Germline V gene sequence: CDR1 SGHRS, CDR2 YFSETQ. The junction had 3 bases not matched to a gene; V was cut back by 3 bases and J by 6 bases. The CDR3 extends over 13 amino acids. The CDR3, as DNA: TGCGCCAGCAGCTCCAGGACTAGCGATACGCAGTATTTT. Amino acid sequence: CASSSRTSDTQYF.

This chain joins TRBV19 and TRBJ1-1; D may be TRBD1 (6 bases). CDR3 size: 14 residues. Per germline, CDR1 LNHDA and CDR2 SQIVND (reference sequence). Trimming took off 6 bases at V and 7 bases at J, with 18 bases between the two ends. CDR3 in DNA: TGTGCCAGTAGACAGGGAAAGGCACGGGGTGAAGCTTTCTTT. It encodes CASRQGKARGEAFF.

This clonotype has just a few counts. The rearrangement links TRBV5-1 to TRBJ1-2; 9 nucleotides agree with TRBD1. With 0 bases clipped from V and 8 bases from J, the junction kept 8 bases outside the gene matches. CDR1 is SGHRS, CDR2 YFSETQ, per germline. The CDR3 length is 15 residues. The CDR3: CASSLDNTGGEGYTF. Written as DNA, the CDR3 is TGCGCCAGCAGCTTGGACAATACAGGGGGCGAGGGCTACACCTTC.

The chain has TRBV19 and TRBJ1-1; the D gene is possibly TRBD1 (5 bases). The CDR3 is 12 residues long. Germline CDR1 LNHDA, CDR2 SQIVND (reference sequence). The V end was cut by 6 bases, the J end by 3 bases, with 8 bases between. CDR3 loop: CASRGEYTEAFF. DNA of the CDR3: TGTGCCAGTAGGGGGGAATACACTGAAGCTTTCTTT.

The rearrangement joins TRBV7-3 to TRBJ2-7, with 7 bases matching TRBD1. CDR1 and CDR2 (germline): SGHTA, FQGTGA. The CDR3 is 17 residues long. V trimming: 3 bases; J trimming: 0 bases; junction bases outside the gene matches: 11. The CDR3 reads CASSLNSGGASSYEQYF. CDR3 nucleotides: TGTGCCAGCAGCTTGAATTCAGGGGGTGCTAGCTCCTACGAGCAGTACTTC.

The V gene is TRBV5-1, the J gene TRBJ2-2; D could derive from TRBD1 or TRBD2 (7 bases each). Germline lookup yields CDR1 SGHRS and CDR2 YFSETQ. Trimming pared 3 bases from V and 5 bases from J, leaving 23 bases between. This CDR3 contains 18 residues. CDR3 sequence (DNA): TGCGCCAGCAGCTACACTTCCCCACTCAGGGGGGGAACCGGGGAGCTGTTTTTT. It codes for CASSYTSPLRGGTGELFF. Supplemented by reference TRBV5-1 and TRBJ2-2, the full variable domain reads KAGVTQTPRYLIKTRGQQVTLSCSPISGHRSVSWYQQTPGQGLQFLFEYFSETQRNKGNFPGRFSGRQFSNSRSEMNVSTLELGDSALYLCASSYTSPLRGGTGELFFGEGSRLTVL.

The chain uses TRBV18 and TRBJ2-3, with D perhaps TRBD1 (7 bases). Trimming stripped 6 bases from V and 4 bases from J, with 17 bases between. The V gene's germline CDR1 is KGHSH and CDR2 LQKENI. The CDR3 is made up of 15 amino acids. The CDR3 coding sequence is TGTGCCAGCTCGGGAAGACAGGGCGGGGCAGATACGCAGTATTTT. It yields the protein CASSGRQGGADTQYF.

The CDR3 loop reads CASSFMTGLEAFF. CDR3 nucleotides: TGTGCCAGCAGCTTTATGACAGGCCTTGAAGCTTTCTTT. The rearrangement uses TRBV11-2 and TRBJ1-1, with a tentative D call TRBD1 (6 bases). V lost 3 bases to trimming and J lost 7 bases, with 12 bases between them. Germline V lookup: CDR1 SGHAT, CDR2 FQNNGV. The CDR3 loop spans 13 amino acids. Full variable domain (rest looked up from reference TRBV11-2 and TRBJ1-1): EAGVAQSPRYKIIEKRQSVAFWCNPISGHATLYWYQQILGQGPKLLIQFQNNGVVDDSQLPKDRFSAERLKGVDSTLKIQPAKLEDSAVYLCASSFMTGLEAFFGQGTRLTVV.

The genes are TRBV29-1 and TRBJ2-3, with 7 bases matching TRBD2. Germline values: CDR1 SQVTM, CDR2 ANQGSEA. Germline trimming cut 1 base from V and 1 base from J; bases unmatched to any gene: 8. The length of the CDR3 is 16 residues. CDR3 DNA: TGCAGCGTTGAAGGTCACCTAGCGGTGGGCACAGATACGCAGTATTTT. Translating it yields CSVEGHLAVGTDTQYF.

In this sample, this clonotype turned up a few times. The chain links TRBV7-3 to TRBJ2-5; TRBD1 aligns across 8 bases. After removal of 5 bases from V and 3 bases from J, the junction contained 8 bases not matched to a gene. This CDR3 is built from 15 residues. Germline values: CDR1 SGHTA, CDR2 FQGTGA. This CDR3 is CASSPWGTGEETQYF. Here the CDR3 DNA reads TGTGCCAGCAGCCCCTGGGGGACAGGTGAAGAGACCCAGTACTTC.

The CDR3 coding sequence is TGTGCCAGCAGTCGGGGGAGGGGCAGATCCTACGAGCAGTACGTC. It is translated as CASSRGRGRSYEQYV. The genes are TRBV27 and TRBJ2-7, with TRBD2 matching 7 bases. Losses at the gene ends were 5 bases for V and 1 base for J; bases not matched to a gene: 8. The CDR3 runs to 15 residues. Germline CDR1 is MNHEY and CDR2 is SMNVEV (reference sequence).

This chain connects TRBV10-3 to TRBJ2-2; no firm D call. Trimming took off 7 bases at V and 1 base at J, with 10 bases between the two ends. The CDR3 is made up of 14 amino acids. Germline lookup yields CDR1 ENHRY and CDR2 SYGVKD. CDR3 loop: CAIKDSRNTGELFF. CDR3 bases: TGTGCCATCAAAGATAGCAGGAACACCGGGGAGCTGTTTTTT.

The chain recombines TRBV7-9 with TRBJ2-7, with a tentative D call TRBD1 (6 bases). The CDR3 is 14 amino acids. V lost 5 bases and J lost 6, with 17 bases in between. Germline CDR1 is SEHNR and CDR2 is FQNEAQ (reference sequence). In nucleotides, the CDR3 is TGTGCCAGCAGCCCCTTACAGGGATTTGCCGAGCAGTACTTC. Translating gives CASSPLQGFAEQYF.

This clonotype was counted at least ten times. This rearrangement joins TRBV6-2 or TRBV6-3 to TRBJ2-7, with D tentatively TRBD1 (6 bases). Germline V gene lookup returns CDR1 MNHEY and CDR2 SVGEGT. The length of the CDR3 is 15 residues. The ends were cut back, 7 bases at V and 0 bases at J, with 16 bases in the middle. The CDR3 DNA follows: TGTGCCAGCAAAAGGGGGACGGCTCACTCCTACGAGCAGTACGTC. Translation: CASKRGTAHSYEQYV.

This clonotype has only a few counts. This chain connects TRBV19 to TRBJ2-6; perhaps D is TRBD1 or TRBD2 (5 bases each). CDR3 length: 16 amino acids. Germline lookup yields CDR1 LNHDA and CDR2 SQIVND (reference sequence). V lost 6 bases to trimming and J lost 4 bases, with 16 bases between them. In nucleotides, the CDR3 is TGTGCCAGTAGAACTCTAGGGGACGACGGGGCCAACGTCCTGACTTTC. It translates to CASRTLGDDGANVLTF.

This clonotype has more than one count but fewer than ten. The rearrangement uses TRBV6-5 and TRBJ1-2; D uncertain. CDR3 length equals 14 residues. The V end was cut by 0 bases, the J end by 4 bases, with 9 bases between. Germline V CDR1 and CDR2: MNHEY, SVGAGI. The DNA for the CDR3 is TGTGCCAGCAGTTACTCGGACGGCTTCTATGGCTACACCTTC. It translates to CASSYSDGFYGYTF.

The rearrangement links TRBV12-3 or TRBV12-4 to TRBJ2-1; TRBD2 is a possible D gene (6 bases). The CDR3 sequence is 16 residues long. V dropped 6 bases and J dropped 4 bases, with 19 bases sitting between them. In DNA, the CDR3 is TGTGCCAGCAGGAGTTTGGGGGGAGGCGAATACAATGAGCAGTTCTTC. It is translated as CASRSLGGGEYNEQFF.

V and J are TRBV6-5 and TRBJ2-1; 7 nucleotides align to TRBD2. Germline CDR1 MNHEY, CDR2 SVGAGI. This CDR3 has 15 residues. V lost 2 bases and J lost 0; bases outside the gene matches: 1. The CDR3 sequence: CASSYGGGSYNEQFF. DNA for the CDR3: TGTGCCAGCAGTTACGGCGGGGGCTCCTACAATGAGCAGTTCTTC.